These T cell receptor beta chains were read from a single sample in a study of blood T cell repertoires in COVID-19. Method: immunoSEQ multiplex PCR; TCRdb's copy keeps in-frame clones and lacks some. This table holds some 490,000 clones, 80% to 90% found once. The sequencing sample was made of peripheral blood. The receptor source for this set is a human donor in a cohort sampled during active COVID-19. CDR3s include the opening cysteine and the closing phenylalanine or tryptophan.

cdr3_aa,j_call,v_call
CASSFRQGGEYF,TRBJ2-4,TRBV5-4
CASSLGTGGQNTEAFF,TRBJ1-1,TRBV5-5
CASSSPRGAFF,TRBJ1-1,TRBV6-5
CATMSEVSNTEAFF,TRBJ1-1,TRBV25-1
CASSIIRQGNYGYTF,TRBJ1-2,TRBV19
CASSGGTGIDTEAFF,TRBJ1-1,TRBV18
CASRYSPGQGLEQFF,TRBJ2-1,TRBV27
CASQQGVWTGELFF,TRBJ2-2,TRBV25-1
CASSSSGLAGASTDTQYF,TRBJ2-3,TRBV28
CAISESRLAGVEQFF,TRBJ2-1,TRBV10-3
CASTREATGAHEQFF,TRBJ2-1,TRBV2
CASTPRESYSNQPQHF,TRBJ1-5,TRBV28
CASSLGQGIEKLFF,TRBJ1-4,TRBV27
CASSALGQGDYGYTF,TRBJ1-2,TRBV5-6
CASSHPDGHSYNEQFF,TRBJ2-1,TRBV3-1/TRBV3-2
CASSQAGSSGSYEQYF,TRBJ2-7,TRBV3-1/TRBV3-2
CASSMTGVSNQPQHF,TRBJ1-5,TRBV3-1/TRBV3-2
CSVASTDTQYF,TRBJ2-3,TRBV29-1
CATSVQQVRVPQETQYF,TRBJ2-5,TRBV24-1
CATSRLSGRGTEQFF,TRBJ2-1,TRBV15
CATNGQGAPIGSNQPQHF,TRBJ1-5,TRBV19
CASSVADTPSYEQYF,TRBJ2-7,TRBV9
CASSWAGLLGDTQYF,TRBJ2-3,TRBV5-4
CASSFLSGTGGYEQYF,TRBJ2-7,TRBV11-1
CASSRRLAGGKLAKNIQYF,TRBJ2-4,TRBV28
CASFRGPNIGTQYF,TRBJ2-3,TRBV7-2
CASSLGTQNTEAFF,TRBJ1-1,TRBV5-4
CASSVGLLGASDTQYF,TRBJ2-3,TRBV9
CASSSRGGDETQYF,TRBJ2-5,TRBV7-3
CASSLAGAEKLFF,TRBJ1-4,TRBV7-9
CASSIDYRGSRQPQHF,TRBJ1-5,TRBV19
CASSGGQKGYNSPLHF,TRBJ1-6,TRBV28
CASSQGRGANVLTF,TRBJ2-6,TRBV7-2
CASSQATTSYEQYF,TRBJ2-7,TRBV3-1/TRBV3-2
CASSGFRGDTQYF,TRBJ2-3,TRBV11-2
CAIMDRAQWKSGELFF,TRBJ2-2,TRBV28
CSVERTSGYEQFF,TRBJ2-1,TRBV29-1
CAISESASGRENEQFF,TRBJ2-1,TRBV10-3
CASSPSQTVGTEAFF,TRBJ1-1,TRBV27
CASTARQGTPGANVLTF,TRBJ2-6,TRBV28
CASSTSPAYNEQFF,TRBJ2-1,TRBV28
CASSLRGGSGTEQFF,TRBJ2-1,TRBV7-2
CASGQGGGQPQHF,TRBJ1-5,TRBV7-9
CASTGGYEQYF,TRBJ2-7,TRBV19
CASSQGQGAPFYEQYF,TRBJ2-7,TRBV4-3
CASRTSGRGEQYF,TRBJ2-7,TRBV28
CASSSNDRGNEQFF,TRBJ2-1,TRBV27
CASSLGPESNQPQHF,TRBJ1-5,TRBV5-1
CASSQTANEQFF,TRBJ2-1,TRBV3-1/TRBV3-2
CASSAQVGNYEQYF,TRBJ2-7,TRBV6-5
CAITDVERTEAFF,TRBJ1-1,TRBV10-3
CASSVPGTGGKKNGYTF,TRBJ1-2,TRBV25-1
CASSLSSGRARQGELFF,TRBJ2-2,TRBV7-9
CSVGSVTLTSAGQFHTDTQYF,TRBJ2-3,TRBV29-1
CAWSGTGGLRYF,TRBJ2-7,TRBV30